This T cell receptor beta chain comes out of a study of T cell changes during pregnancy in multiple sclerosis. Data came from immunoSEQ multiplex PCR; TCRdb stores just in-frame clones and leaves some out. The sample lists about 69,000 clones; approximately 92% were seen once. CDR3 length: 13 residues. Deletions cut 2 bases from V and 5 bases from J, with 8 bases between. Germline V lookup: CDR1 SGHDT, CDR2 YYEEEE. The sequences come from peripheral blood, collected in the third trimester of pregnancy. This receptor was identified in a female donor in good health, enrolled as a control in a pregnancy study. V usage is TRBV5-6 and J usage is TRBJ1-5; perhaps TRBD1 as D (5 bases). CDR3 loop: CASSLGGDQPQHF. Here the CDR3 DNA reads TGTGCCAGCAGCTTAGGAGGGGATCAGCCCCAGCATTTT.